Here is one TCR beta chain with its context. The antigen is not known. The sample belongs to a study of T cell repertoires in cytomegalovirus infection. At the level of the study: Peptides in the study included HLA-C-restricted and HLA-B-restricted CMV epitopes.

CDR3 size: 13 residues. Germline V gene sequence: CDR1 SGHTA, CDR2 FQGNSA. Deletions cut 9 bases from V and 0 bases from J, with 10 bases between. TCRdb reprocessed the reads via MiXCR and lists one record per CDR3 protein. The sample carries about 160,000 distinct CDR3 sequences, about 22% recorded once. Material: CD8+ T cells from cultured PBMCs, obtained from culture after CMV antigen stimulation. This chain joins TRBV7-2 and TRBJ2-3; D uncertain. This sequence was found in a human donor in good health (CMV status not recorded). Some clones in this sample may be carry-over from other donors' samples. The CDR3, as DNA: TGTGCCAGTAGCAAACCTAGCACAGATACGCAGTATTTT. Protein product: CASSKPSTDTQYF.